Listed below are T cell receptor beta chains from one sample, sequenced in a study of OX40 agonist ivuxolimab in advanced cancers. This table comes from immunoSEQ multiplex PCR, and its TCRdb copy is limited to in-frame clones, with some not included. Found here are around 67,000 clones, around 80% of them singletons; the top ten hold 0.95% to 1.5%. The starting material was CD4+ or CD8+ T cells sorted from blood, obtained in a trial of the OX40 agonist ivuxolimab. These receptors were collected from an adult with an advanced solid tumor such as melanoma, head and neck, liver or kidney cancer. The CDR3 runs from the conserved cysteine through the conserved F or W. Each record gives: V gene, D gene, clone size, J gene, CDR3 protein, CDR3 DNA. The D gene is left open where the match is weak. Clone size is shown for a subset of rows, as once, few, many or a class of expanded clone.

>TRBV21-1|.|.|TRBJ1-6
CASRSGDSYNSPLHF
TGTGCCAGCAGATCCGGGGACAGTTATAATTCACCCCTCCACTTT
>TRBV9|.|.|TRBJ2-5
CASSVEGLAGQETQYF
TGTGCCAGCAGCGTAGAAGGTCTAGCTGGGCAAGAGACCCAGTACTTC
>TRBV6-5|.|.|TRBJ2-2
CASSEGPNGELFF
TGTGCCAGCAGTGAAGGGCCTAACGGGGAGCTGTTTTTT
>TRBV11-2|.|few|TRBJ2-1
CASTRDSSSSYNEQFF
TGTGCCAGCACCCGTGACAGCTCTTCTTCCTACAATGAGCAGTTCTTC
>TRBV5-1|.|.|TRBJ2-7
CASSLDDGYEQYF
TGCGCCAGCAGCCTGGACGATGGGTACGAGCAGTACTTC
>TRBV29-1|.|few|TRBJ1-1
CSASINTEAFF
TGCAGCGCTTCCATTAACACTGAAGCTTTCTTT
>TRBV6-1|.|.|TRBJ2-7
CASSGTGPREQYF
TGTGCCAGCAGTGGAACAGGGCCCCGGGAGCAGTACTTC
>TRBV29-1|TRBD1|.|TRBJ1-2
CSVGNLGQGGHGYTF
TGCAGCGTTGGCAATCTGGGACAGGGAGGCCATGGCTACACCTTC
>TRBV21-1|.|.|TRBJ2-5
CARRLAGRRYQETQYF
TGTGCCAGACGTTTAGCGGGACGCCGGTACCAAGAGACCCAGTACTTC
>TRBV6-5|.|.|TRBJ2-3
CASSSLGVPTDTQYF
TGTGCCAGCAGTTCCCTCGGGGTCCCCACAGATACGCAGTATTTT
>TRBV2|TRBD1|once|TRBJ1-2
CASSPDRVDYGYTF
TGTGCCAGCAGTCCTGACAGGGTCGACTATGGCTACACCTTC
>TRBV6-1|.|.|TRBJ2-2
CASSEGGDTGELFF
TGTGCCAGCAGTGAAGGGGGGGACACCGGGGAGCTGTTTTTT
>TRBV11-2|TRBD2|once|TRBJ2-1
CASSLSGIAGEQFF
TGTGCCAGCAGCTTAAGCGGGATAGCCGGTGAGCAGTTCTTC
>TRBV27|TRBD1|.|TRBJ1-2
CASSQRSAQGARGYTF
TGTGCCAGCAGTCAAAGGTCGGCGCAGGGGGCACGTGGCTACACCTTC
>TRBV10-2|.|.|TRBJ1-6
CASSYRNNSPLHF
TGCGCCAGCAGTTACAGAAATAATTCACCCCTCCACTTT
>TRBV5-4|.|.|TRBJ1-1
CASSRRPEGEAFF
TGTGCCAGCAGCCGTAGACCTGAAGGTGAAGCTTTCTTT
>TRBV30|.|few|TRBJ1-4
CAWSSDSKLFF
TGTGCCTGGAGTAGCGACTCAAAACTGTTTTTT
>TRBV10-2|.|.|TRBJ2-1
CASTDRGISSNEQFF
TGCGCCAGCACCGATCGGGGTATCTCAAGCAATGAGCAGTTCTTC
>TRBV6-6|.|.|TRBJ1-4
CASKRGDTNEKLFF
TGTGCCAGCAAAAGGGGGGACACTAATGAAAAACTGTTTTTT
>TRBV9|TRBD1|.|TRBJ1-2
CASSVRDSYGYTF
TGTGCCAGCAGCGTCCGGGACAGCTATGGCTACACCTTC
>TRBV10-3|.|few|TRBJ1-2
CAISEDGALRGYTF
TGTGCCATCAGTGAGGATGGGGCCCTGCGGGGCTACACCTTC
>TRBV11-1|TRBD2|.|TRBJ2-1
CASSLGRTRDPRNEQFF
TGTGCCAGCAGCTTAGGGAGGACTAGGGACCCTCGCAATGAGCAGTTCTTC
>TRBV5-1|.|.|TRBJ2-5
CASSLSGEETQYF
TGCGCCAGCAGCCTTTCCGGGGAAGAGACCCAGTACTTC
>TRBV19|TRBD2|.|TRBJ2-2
CASSLSGGTNTGELFF
TGTGCCAGTAGTCTAAGCGGGGGGACTAACACCGGGGAGCTGTTTTTT
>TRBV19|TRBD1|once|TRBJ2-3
CASSRGQGPKDTQYF
TGTGCCAGTAGTAGAGGACAGGGTCCAAAAGATACGCAGTATTTT
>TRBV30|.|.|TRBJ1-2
CAGIGEFQGYTF
TGTGCCGGGATCGGGGAATTCCAAGGCTACACCTTC
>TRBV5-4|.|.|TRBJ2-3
CASSQKGFSYTQYF
TGTGCCAGCAGCCAGAAGGGTTTCTCGTATACGCAGTATTTT
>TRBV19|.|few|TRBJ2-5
CASTLGGLRGETQYF
TGTGCCAGTACCCTAGGGGGGTTGCGCGGAGAGACCCAGTACTTC
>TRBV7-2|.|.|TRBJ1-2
CASSPRQGLNYGYTF
TGTGCCAGCAGCCCCCGGCAGGGTTTAAACTATGGCTACACCTTC
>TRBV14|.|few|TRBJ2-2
CASSQVAGGELFF
TGTGCCAGCAGCCAAGTTGCTGGGGGGGAGCTGTTTTTT
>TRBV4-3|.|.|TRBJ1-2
CASSQVRGQGGYTF
TGCGCCAGCAGCCAAGTACGGGGGCAGGGGGGCTACACCTTC
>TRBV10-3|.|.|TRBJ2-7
CASRSAARDRQSYEQYF
TGTGCCAGCCGCTCGGCAGCGCGGGACAGACAGTCCTACGAGCAGTACTTC
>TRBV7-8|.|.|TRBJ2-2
CASSLGDLAGELFF
TGTGCCAGCAGCTTGGGCGATTTGGCCGGGGAGCTGTTTTTT
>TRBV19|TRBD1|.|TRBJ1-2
CASSIEQGQSGYTF
TGTGCCAGTAGTATAGAACAGGGGCAAAGTGGCTACACCTTC
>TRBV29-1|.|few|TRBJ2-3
CSVFALSTDTQYF
TGCAGCGTTTTCGCTTTGAGCACAGATACGCAGTATTTT
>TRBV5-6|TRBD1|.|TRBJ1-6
CASSQRDRGGWNSPLHF
TGTGCCAGCAGCCAACGGGACAGGGGAGGCTGGAATTCACCCCTCCACTTT
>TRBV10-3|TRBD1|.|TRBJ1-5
CATQGAGGNQPQHF
TGTGCCACCCAGGGGGCCGGGGGCAATCAGCCCCAGCATTTT
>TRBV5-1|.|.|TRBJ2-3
CASSARLQGGEDTQYF
TGCGCCAGCAGCGCACGACTACAGGGTGGGGAAGATACGCAGTATTTT
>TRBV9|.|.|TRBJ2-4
CASSSPVGAIQNIQYF
TGTGCCAGCAGCTCACCGGTCGGGGCAATCCAAAACATTCAGTACTTC
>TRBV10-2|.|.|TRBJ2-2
CASSEQAPGELFF
TGCGCCAGCAGTGAACAGGCCCCCGGGGAGCTGTTTTTT
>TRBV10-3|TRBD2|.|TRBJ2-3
CAIGAGGPRADTQYF
TGTGCCATCGGGGCGGGGGGGCCCCGAGCAGATACGCAGTATTTT
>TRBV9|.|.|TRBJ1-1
CASSVNRNTEAFF
TGTGCCAGCAGCGTAAACAGAAACACTGAAGCTTTCTTT
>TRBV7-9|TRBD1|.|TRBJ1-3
CASSPQGAFGNTIYF
TGTGCCAGCAGCCCCCAGGGGGCTTTTGGAAACACCATATATTTT
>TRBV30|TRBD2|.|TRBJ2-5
CAWRNPGLVRGETQYF
TGTGCCTGGAGGAATCCGGGACTAGTGCGGGGGGAGACCCAGTACTTC
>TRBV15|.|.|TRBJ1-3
CATSRDLPSGNTIYF
TGTGCCACCAGCAGAGATCTGCCCTCCGGAAACACCATATATTTT
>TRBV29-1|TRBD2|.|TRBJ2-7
CSVASSGGNHEQYF
TGCAGCGTTGCCTCTAGCGGGGGTAACCACGAGCAGTACTTC
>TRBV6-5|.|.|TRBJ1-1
CASTTNTEAFF
TGTGCCAGCACCACAAACACTGAAGCTTTCTTT
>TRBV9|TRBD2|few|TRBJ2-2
CASSSRLAGGNTGELFF
TGTGCCAGCAGCTCCCGGTTAGCGGGGGGGAACACCGGGGAGCTGTTTTTT
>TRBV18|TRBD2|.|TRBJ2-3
CASSPRSGTSGGADTQYF
TGTGCCAGCTCACCAAGATCCGGGACTAGCGGGGGAGCAGATACGCAGTATTTT
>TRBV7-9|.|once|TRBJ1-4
CASSPIGEKLFF
TGTGCCAGCAGCCCTATAGGCGAAAAACTGTTTTTT
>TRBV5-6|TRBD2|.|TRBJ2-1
CASSSTSGGAEQFF
TGTGCCAGCAGCTCAACTAGCGGGGGGGCTGAGCAGTTCTTC
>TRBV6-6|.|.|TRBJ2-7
CASSYGAEPYEQYF
TGTGCCAGCAGTTACGGGGCAGAGCCCTACGAGCAGTACTTC
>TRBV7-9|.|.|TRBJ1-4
CASSSLTEVNEKLFF
TGTGCCAGCAGCTCCCTGACAGAAGTTAATGAAAAACTGTTTTTT
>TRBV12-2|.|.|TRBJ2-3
CASRPRGRDDFTDTQYF
TGTGCAAGTCGCCCGAGGGGCCGGGACGACTTCACAGATACGCAGTATTTT
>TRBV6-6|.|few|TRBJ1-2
CASSYSADLYGYTF
TGTGCCAGCAGTTACTCGGCAGACCTGTATGGCTACACCTTC
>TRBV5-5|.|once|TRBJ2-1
CASMDFSGYNEQFF
TGTGCCAGCATGGATTTTTCCGGATACAATGAGCAGTTCTTC
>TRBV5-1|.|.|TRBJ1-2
CASSPGGAGYTF
TGCGCCAGCAGCCCCGGTGGTGCGGGCTACACCTTC
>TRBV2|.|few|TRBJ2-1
CASSESGGSYNEQFF
TGTGCCAGCAGTGAATCTGGTGGCTCCTACAATGAGCAGTTCTTC
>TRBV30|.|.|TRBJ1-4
CAWSVLGGGGEKLFF
TGTGCCTGGAGTGTACTGGGGGGGGGCGGTGAAAAACTGTTTTTT
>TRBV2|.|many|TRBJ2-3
CASRMDQGSRGGYF
TGTGCCAGCAGGATGGATCAGGGTTCTCGTGGCGGGTATTTT